The 25 T cell receptor beta chains below come from one sample, sequenced in a study of blood T cell repertoires in COVID-19. Assay: immunoSEQ multiplex PCR; the TCRdb copy retains only in-frame clones and omits some. The sample has 110,000 or so clones, around three quarters seen once; the top ten hold about 6.8%. The sample taken for sequencing was peripheral blood. These receptors were obtained from a man in his sixties or seventies with acute or convalescent COVID-19.

V is TRBV11-2 and J is TRBJ2-5, with TRBD1 matching 11 bases. The V gene end was trimmed by 3 bases and the J gene end by 5 bases; junction bases not matched to a gene: 2. CDR1 is SGHAT and CDR2 is FQNNGV in the germline V gene. This CDR3 has 14 amino acids. The CDR3 protein is CASSLDRGRETQYF. CDR3 coding DNA: TGTGCCAGCAGCTTGGACAGGGGGCGGGAGACCCAGTACTTC.

This clone came up a few times. DNA for the CDR3: TGCGCCAGCAAGCAATGGACAGGGTTCTACGAGCAGTACTTC. Protein: CASKQWTGFYEQYF. The J gene is TRBJ2-7, the V gene TRBV5-1, with TRBD1 matching 8 bases. From germline, CDR1 is SGHRS and CDR2 YFSETQ. This CDR3 region has 14 residues. V was pared by 6 bases and J by 3 bases, with 8 bases of the junction left unmatched.

This chain connects TRBV5-1 to TRBJ2-1, with D unclear. In germline, CDR1 is SGHRS, CDR2 YFSETQ. The CDR3 is 13 residues long. V was trimmed by 2 bases and J by 4 bases, leaving 7 bases between them. CDR3 DNA sequence: TGCGCCAGCAGCTTCGCAGTGTACAATGAGCAGTTCTTC. It codes for CASSFAVYNEQFF.

The chain employs TRBV7-9 and TRBJ1-3; the match to TRBD1 covers 7 bases. The CDR3 has 14 amino acids. CDR1 is SEHNR, CDR2 FQNEAQ, per germline (reference sequence). Trimming took 6 bases from V and 2 from J; bases not matched to a gene: 4. The chain's CDR3 is CASSPDRAGNTIYF. As DNA, the CDR3 is TGTGCCAGCAGTCCCGACAGGGCTGGAAACACCATATATTTT.

This chain links TRBV29-1 with TRBJ1-1; TRBD1 aligns across 12 bases. Germline V gene lookup returns CDR1 SQVTM and CDR2 ANQGSEA. Trimming cost V 6 bases and J 2 bases; bases outside gene matches: 4. The CDR3 is 14 residues long. The CDR3 spells CSVGQGAGNTEAFF. The CDR3 region has the DNA TGCAGCGTGGGACAGGGGGCTGGTAACACTGAAGCTTTCTTT.

This chain joins TRBV27 and TRBJ1-1; D unresolved. Trimming took off 6 bases at V and 7 bases at J, with 9 bases between the two ends. The CDR3 totals 11 residues. Germline V gene data show CDR1 as MNHEY and CDR2 as SMNVEV (reference sequence). CDR3 bases: TGTGCCAGCAGCGACTTTTATGAAGCTTTCTTT. It is translated as CASSDFYEAFF.

This clone was detected only once. This rearrangement joins TRBV7-9 to TRBJ2-2; 8 bases are shared with TRBD2. Germline loops: CDR1 SEHNR, CDR2 FQNEAQ (reference sequence). CDR3 length: 17 residues. Trimming at V came to 4 bases and at J to 6 bases, leaving 13 bases not matched to a gene. The chain's CDR3 is CASSYLQREYGAGELFF. The CDR3 DNA is TGTGCCAGCAGCTACCTCCAGCGGGAGTACGGCGCCGGGGAGCTGTTTTTT.

In regard to this clone: The same CDR3 arises from other DNA sequences in this sample as well. The V and J genes are TRBV3-1 (or the pseudogene TRBV3-2) and TRBJ2-1, with D hard to call. V dropped 0 bases and J dropped 6 bases, with 3 bases sitting between them. This CDR3 contains 12 residues. The germline gives CDR1 LGHDT, CDR2 YNNKEL (reference sequence). DNA for the CDR3: TGTGCCAGCAGCCAAGATCGCAATGAGCAGTTCTTC. This sequence encodes CASSQDRNEQFF.

The gene calls are TRBV2 and TRBJ2-7; TRBD1 matches at 8 bases. Per the germline V gene, CDR1 is SNHLY and CDR2 is FYNNEI. The CDR3 has 14 amino acids. Trimming removed 4 bases from V and 4 bases from J; junction bases left unmatched: 6. In DNA form, the CDR3 reads TGTGCCAGCAGTGTGTCAGGGGGCGGGTACGAGCAGTACTTC. Encoded protein: CASSVSGGGYEQYF.

This chain connects TRBV30 to TRBJ2-1, with D possibly TRBD1 on 6 matching bases. Germline V gene data show CDR1 as GTSNPN and CDR2 as SVGIG (reference sequence). CDR3 length: 12 residues. V lost 4 bases and J 7 bases, leaving 11 bases between the germline ends. Here the CDR3 reads CAWKSRGNEQFF. The CDR3 coding sequence is TGTGCCTGGAAGTCGAGGGGGAATGAGCAGTTCTTC. Filled out from reference TRBV30 and TRBJ2-1, the complete variable domain reads SQTIHQWPATLVQPVGSPLSLECTVEGTSNPNLYWYRQAAGRGLQLLFYSVGIGQISSEVPQNLSASRPQDRQFILSSKKLLLSDSGFYLCAWKSRGNEQFFGPGTRLTVL.

The chain employs TRBV25-1 and TRBJ1-4, with a weak D call TRBD1 (5 bases). Trimming took 5 bases from V and 7 from J, leaving 17 bases between them. This CDR3 is built from 15 residues. The V gene's germline CDR1 is MGHDK and CDR2 SYGVNS. Here the CDR3 reads CASSPPGGHSEKLFF. CDR3 sequence (DNA): TGTGCCAGCAGTCCCCCCGGGGGTCATTCTGAAAAACTGTTTTTT.

The chain joins TRBV12-3 or TRBV12-4 to TRBJ1-1; 7 bases are a match to TRBD1. V trimming: 5 bases; J trimming: 4 bases; junction bases outside the gene matches: 4. CDR3 length: 13 residues. CDR3: CASSRQGGTEAFF. In nucleotides, the CDR3 is TGTGCCAGCAGTCGACAGGGAGGCACTGAAGCTTTCTTT.

The chain couples TRBV24-1 to TRBJ2-2; the match to TRBD2 covers 7 bases. This CDR3 contains 14 residues. The germline gives CDR1 KGHDR, CDR2 SFDVKD. After removal of 10 bases from V and 5 bases from J, the junction contained 9 bases not matched to a gene. The CDR3 loop reads CATEGLAATGELFF. CDR3 coding DNA: TGTGCCACGGAGGGGCTAGCGGCTACCGGGGAGCTGTTTTTT.

The rearrangement uses TRBV29-1 and TRBJ1-1; D possibly corresponds to TRBD1 (5 bases). The CDR3 contains 13 residues. CDR1 and CDR2 from the germline V gene are SQVTM and ANQGSEA. Trimming shortened V by 4 bases and J by 1 base, and 10 bases separated the two germline ends. The chain's CDR3 is CSVGGQGNTEAFF. Here the CDR3 DNA reads TGCAGCGTTGGGGGCCAGGGGAACACTGAAGCTTTCTTT.

In the case of this clone: One end of the junction does not line up with germline, which may come from a read error. The V call is TRBV9, the J call TRBJ1-1; unclear D gene. Germline values: CDR1 SGDLS, CDR2 YYNGEE. The CDR3 consists of 14 residues. In DNA form, the CDR3 reads TGTGCCAGCACCGTAACCACGGTGAACACTGAAGCTTTCTTT. It encodes CASTVTTVNTEAFF.

This clone was observed a few times. V is TRBV21-1 and J is TRBJ1-5; TRBD1 was called by the table and not checked on the DNA. TRBV21-1 is assigned pseudogene status. The CDR3 length is 12 residues. For the CDR3, the DNA is TGTGCCAGCAGCAAGCAGGATCAGCCCCAGCATTTT. Its translation is CASSKQDQPQHF.

This rearrangement joins TRBV7-8 to TRBJ2-2; 9 bases line up with TRBD2. CDR3 length equals 15 residues. The germline gives CDR1 SGHVS, CDR2 FQNEAQ. Trimming at V came to 3 bases and at J to 5 bases, leaving 4 bases not matched to a gene. The DNA for the CDR3 is TGTGCCAGCAGCTTGGGAAGCGGGGGGACCGGGGAGCTGTTTTTT. Translated: CASSLGSGGTGELFF.

The chain links TRBV6-2 or TRBV6-3 to TRBJ1-2, with D perhaps TRBD1 (6 bases). Per the germline V gene, CDR1 is MNHEY and CDR2 is SVGEGT. This CDR3 is built from 14 residues. V was trimmed by 1 base and J by 4 bases, leaving 10 bases between them. CDR3 amino acids: CASSYYDRSYGYTF. CDR3 DNA: TGTGCCAGCAGTTACTACGACAGGAGCTATGGCTACACCTTC.

This chain connects TRBV18 to TRBJ2-1, with 7 bases fitting TRBD1. CDR1 KGHSH and CDR2 LQKENI come from the germline V gene. V was pared by 2 bases and J by 4 bases, with 5 bases of the junction left unmatched. The CDR3 runs to 15 residues. The CDR3 sequence: CASSPRQGVYNEQFF. CDR3 nucleotide sequence: TGTGCCAGCTCACCAAGACAGGGTGTTTACAATGAGCAGTTCTTC.

This chain links TRBV7-8 with TRBJ2-7, with 7 positions matching TRBD2. Germline-derived CDR1 and CDR2 are SGHVS and FQNEAQ. V lost 8 bases, J lost 0 bases, and 10 bases stayed unmatched. The CDR3 is 15 amino acids. The CDR3 reads CASVLGRGSSYEQYF. In nucleotides, the CDR3 is TGTGCCAGCGTCTTGGGGCGGGGGAGCTCCTACGAGCAGTACTTC.

This sequence joins TRBV9 and TRBJ2-7; D perhaps matches TRBD2 (6 bases). Germline V lookup: CDR1 SGDLS, CDR2 YYNGEE. V lost 4 bases, J lost 0 bases, and 14 bases lay in between. The CDR3 has 15 residues. The CDR3 coding sequence is TGTGCCAGCAGCTATGGGACTTCTAGCTCCTACGAGCAGTACTTC. Translating it yields CASSYGTSSSYEQYF.

The chain recombines TRBV15 with TRBJ1-5; 7 positions agree with TRBD1. Germline trimming cut 4 bases from V and 3 bases from J; bases unmatched to any gene: 6. The CDR3 runs to 15 residues. Germline lookup yields CDR1 LNHNV and CDR2 YYDKDF (reference sequence). The CDR3 DNA reads TGTGCCACCAGCATAGGACAGGTCTCCAATCAGCCCCAGCATTTT. Amino acids: CATSIGQVSNQPQHF.

The chain employs TRBV19 and TRBJ2-4, with 7 bases that match TRBD1. The germline V gene encodes CDR1 LNHDA and CDR2 SQIVND (reference sequence). This CDR3 contains 15 residues. Unmatched junction bases numbered 10, after V lost 5 bases and J lost 6 bases. CDR3 nucleotide sequence: TGTGCCAGTAGTCTCCAGACAGGGCATACAAACATTCAGTACTTC. Amino acids: CASSLQTGHTNIQYF.

This rearrangement joins TRBV6-2 or TRBV6-3 to TRBJ2-2, with a possible D match to TRBD2 (5 bases). The length of the CDR3 is 18 residues. Trimming removed 3 bases from V and 2 bases from J, with 19 bases in between. Germline-derived CDR1 and CDR2 are MNHEY and SVGEGT. The CDR3 reads CASSYDLRSGRNTGELFF. The CDR3 DNA reads TGTGCCAGCAGTTATGACCTTCGGAGCGGACGAAACACCGGGGAGCTGTTTTTT.

The genes are TRBV14 and TRBJ1-4; D is ambiguous. Germline V gene sequence: CDR1 SGHDN, CDR2 FVKESK. The V end was cut by 2 bases, the J end by 8 bases, with 6 bases between. This CDR3 contains 12 residues. Here the CDR3 reads CASSQIEEKLFF. The CDR3 DNA reads TGTGCCAGCAGCCAAATAGAAGAAAAACTGTTTTTT.